The rows below give T cell receptor beta chains drawn from one sample of a study of blood T cell repertoires in COVID-19. Repertoires were generated with immunoSEQ multiplex PCR, while TCRdb's copy carries only in-frame clones and drops some. The table has around 300,000 clones, roughly 87% seen once; the top ten hold more than 2%. Sample: peripheral blood. The receptors stem from a man aged 18-30 years with active or convalescent COVID-19. Both conserved end residues are part of each CDR3. Each record gives: D gene, clone size, V gene, J gene, CDR3 DNA, CDR3 protein. D genes are given only for firm matches. Part of the rows lack a size; the others show once, few, many or a class for expanded clones.

d_gene: TRBD1
abundance: few
v_gene: TRBV18
j_gene: TRBJ2-5
CDR3nt: TGTGCCAGCTCACCCACAGGGGGAGGCTTGGAGACCCAGTACTTC
CDR3aa: CASSPTGGGLETQYF

d_gene: TRBD1
abundance: -
v_gene: TRBV29-1
j_gene: TRBJ2-5
CDR3nt: TGCAGCGTGCCCCACGAGACAGGGCTTGCAGAGACCCAGTACTTC
CDR3aa: CSVPHETGLAETQYF

d_gene: TRBD1
abundance: -
v_gene: TRBV5-1
j_gene: TRBJ2-1
CDR3nt: TGCGCCAGCAGCTTGGACCAGGGGGCGTTTAATGAGCAGTTCTTC
CDR3aa: CASSLDQGAFNEQFF

d_gene: TRBD1
abundance: -
v_gene: TRBV5-1
j_gene: TRBJ1-1
CDR3nt: TGCGCCAGCAGCGGGTTCACAGGGGGCTACGAAGCTTTCTTT
CDR3aa: CASSGFTGGYEAFF

d_gene: TRBD1
abundance: -
v_gene: TRBV11-3
j_gene: TRBJ2-1
CDR3nt: TGTGCCAGCAGCCTGGGACAGGGGTCTGACAATGAGCAGTTCTTC
CDR3aa: CASSLGQGSDNEQFF

d_gene: TRBD1
abundance: -
v_gene: TRBV28
j_gene: TRBJ2-1
CDR3nt: TGTGCCAGCAGTTTGTGGGGACAGGGAGGCAATGAGCAGTTCTTC
CDR3aa: CASSLWGQGGNEQFF

d_gene: TRBD1
abundance: -
v_gene: TRBV3-1/TRBV3-2
j_gene: TRBJ2-3
CDR3nt: TGTGCCAGCAGCCGCGGGACAGGGGGCTGGTCTACTAGCACAGATACGCAGTATTTT
CDR3aa: CASSRGTGGWSTSTDTQYF

d_gene: -
abundance: -
v_gene: TRBV7-2
j_gene: TRBJ2-3
CDR3nt: TGTGCCAGCAGCGACAGGACCACTAGCACAGATACGCAGTATTTT
CDR3aa: CASSDRTTSTDTQYF

d_gene: TRBD1
abundance: -
v_gene: TRBV6-5
j_gene: TRBJ1-2
CDR3nt: TGTGCCAGCAGTTACGTGGACAGGGGAACCCAGGGGGGCTACACCTTC
CDR3aa: CASSYVDRGTQGGYTF

d_gene: TRBD2
abundance: once
v_gene: TRBV4-1
j_gene: TRBJ2-1
CDR3nt: TGCGCCAGCAGCCAAACCGGGACTAGTGGCCGACCAAACAATGAGCAGTTCTTC
CDR3aa: CASSQTGTSGRPNNEQFF

d_gene: TRBD2
abundance: -
v_gene: TRBV11-2
j_gene: TRBJ2-1
CDR3nt: TGTGCCAGCAGCCCAAGACTAGCGGGGGGTAATGAGCAGTTCTTC
CDR3aa: CASSPRLAGGNEQFF

d_gene: -
abundance: -
v_gene: TRBV15
j_gene: TRBJ1-2
CDR3nt: TGTGCCACCAGCAGACAGGGTGGCTATGGCTACACCTTC
CDR3aa: CATSRQGGYGYTF

d_gene: TRBD2
abundance: -
v_gene: TRBV7-2
j_gene: TRBJ2-1
CDR3nt: TGTGCCAGCAGCTTAGCGCTTGGGCGGGGGGGCCGGAATGAGCAGTTCTTC
CDR3aa: CASSLALGRGGRNEQFF

d_gene: -
abundance: many
v_gene: TRBV6-5
j_gene: TRBJ1-2
CDR3nt: TGTGCCAGCAGTTACTACCCCACGGCAGGGTTAGGCTACACCTTC
CDR3aa: CASSYYPTAGLGYTF

d_gene: -
abundance: -
v_gene: TRBV18
j_gene: TRBJ1-4
CDR3nt: TGTGCCAGCTCACCCGGTTCAAATGAAAAACTGTTTTTT
CDR3aa: CASSPGSNEKLFF

d_gene: TRBD2
abundance: -
v_gene: TRBV5-4
j_gene: TRBJ2-3
CDR3nt: TGTGCCAGCAGCTGGGGACTAGCGGGGGCCACAGATACGCAGTATTTT
CDR3aa: CASSWGLAGATDTQYF

d_gene: TRBD1
abundance: -
v_gene: TRBV2
j_gene: TRBJ2-1
CDR3nt: TGTGCCAGCAGGGACGACAGGGGGGTAGGAGAGCAGTTCTTC
CDR3aa: CASRDDRGVGEQFF

d_gene: TRBD1
abundance: -
v_gene: TRBV10-3
j_gene: TRBJ2-7
CDR3nt: TGTGCCATCAGTGGTCGGGGGACAGGTGACTCCTACGAGCAGTACTTC
CDR3aa: CAISGRGTGDSYEQYF

d_gene: TRBD1
abundance: -
v_gene: TRBV5-4
j_gene: TRBJ2-2
CDR3nt: TGTGCCAGCAGCTTGCTACAGGGGTACACCGGGGAGCTGTTTTTT
CDR3aa: CASSLLQGYTGELFF

d_gene: TRBD2
abundance: -
v_gene: TRBV10-3
j_gene: TRBJ2-5
CDR3nt: TGTGCCATCAGTGAGTCAACTAGCGGCCAAGAGACCCAGTACTTC
CDR3aa: CAISESTSGQETQYF

d_gene: -
abundance: -
v_gene: TRBV6-1
j_gene: TRBJ2-2
CDR3nt: TGTGCCAGCAGTGATCGAGGAACCGGGGAGCTGTTTTTT
CDR3aa: CASSDRGTGELFF

d_gene: TRBD1
abundance: -
v_gene: TRBV15
j_gene: TRBJ1-4
CDR3nt: TGTGCCACCAGCAGAGCCCGGACAGGCATCGAAGAAAAACTGTTTTTT
CDR3aa: CATSRARTGIEEKLFF

d_gene: -
abundance: -
v_gene: TRBV4-1
j_gene: TRBJ2-3
CDR3nt: TGCGCCAGCAGCCCGTCGGGACATGACACAGATACGCAGTATTTT
CDR3aa: CASSPSGHDTDTQYF

d_gene: -
abundance: -
v_gene: TRBV7-8
j_gene: TRBJ1-5
CDR3nt: TGTGCCAGCAGCTTAGAAGGGGTTTACAATCAGCCCCAGCATTTT
CDR3aa: CASSLEGVYNQPQHF

d_gene: TRBD1
abundance: few
v_gene: TRBV11-2
j_gene: TRBJ1-3
CDR3nt: TGTGCCAGCAGCCCAGGACAGGGGGGAATCTCTGGAAACACCATATATTTT
CDR3aa: CASSPGQGGISGNTIYF

d_gene: TRBD2
abundance: few
v_gene: TRBV4-1
j_gene: TRBJ2-1
CDR3nt: TGCGCCAGCAGCCACGTACTAGCGAATGAGCAGTTCTTC
CDR3aa: CASSHVLANEQFF

d_gene: TRBD1
abundance: -
v_gene: TRBV19
j_gene: TRBJ2-7
CDR3nt: TGTGCCAGTAGTCACCTCTCCCGGGACAGGGGATCCTACGAGCAGTACTTC
CDR3aa: CASSHLSRDRGSYEQYF